The 9 T cell receptor beta chains below come from one sample, sequenced in a study of beta chain features in type 1 diabetes. Since all of the isolated RNA was reverse transcribed, expressed TCRB transcripts were what got sequenced. The data were produced by immunoSEQ multiplex PCR, yet TCRdb's version contains in-frame clones alone and is incomplete. The repertoire consists of roughly 380,000 clones, with around 20% occurring once and the leading ten covering under 0.055%. What was sequenced was naive CD4+ T cells from blood. The receptor source for this set is a woman younger than 30 in good health.

The V gene is TRBV19, the J gene TRBJ1-1; D might be TRBD1 (6 bases). Between the trimmed V and J ends, which lost 4 bases and 1 base, there was a span of 13 bases. The CDR3 totals 15 residues. Germline values: CDR1 LNHDA, CDR2 SQIVND (reference sequence). CDR3 amino acids: CASSTPGHPNTEAFF. For the CDR3, the DNA is TGTGCCAGTAGTACCCCGGGACACCCGAACACTGAAGCTTTCTTT.

The chain joins TRBV19 to TRBJ2-7; 8 bases line up with TRBD1. This CDR3 spans 14 amino acids. V was clipped by 4 bases and J by 2 bases; unmatched bases: 4. The germline V gene has CDR1 LNHDA and CDR2 SQIVND (reference sequence). The CDR3 DNA reads as TGTGCCAGTAGTAAGACAGGGGACCCCTACGAGCAGTACTTC. The encoded protein is CASSKTGDPYEQYF.

This clone occurred a few times. The chain couples TRBV7-2 to TRBJ2-3, with unresolved D. V was clipped by 5 bases and J by 14 bases, with 14 bases between them. CDR1 and CDR2 (germline): SGHTA, FQGNSA. The CDR3 is 11 amino acids. CDR3 residues: CASSPADLMYF. Written as DNA, the CDR3 is TGTGCCAGCAGCCCCGCTGACTTGATGTATTTT. Full variable domain (rest looked up from reference TRBV7-2 and TRBJ2-3): GAGVSQSPSNKVTEKGKDVELRCDPISGHTALYWYRQSLGQGLEFLIYFQGNSAPDKSGLPSDRFSAERTGGSVSTLTIQRTQQEDSAVYLCASSPADLMYFGPGTRLTVL.

This sequence joins TRBV12-5 and TRBJ1-1; D gene uncertain. Germline values: CDR1 LGHNT, CDR2 FRNRAP. The CDR3 consists of 14 residues. Trimming took 3 bases from V and 6 from J, leaving 14 bases between them. For the CDR3, the DNA is TGTGCTAGTGGTTTCCTGAACGAGAGGGCTGAAGCTTTCTTT. Translating gives CASGFLNERAEAFF.

This clone has just one count. The chain links TRBV6-6 to TRBJ1-5; 7 bases fit TRBD1. Germline V gene data show CDR1 as MNHNY and CDR2 as SVGAGI (reference sequence). Unmatched junction bases numbered 9, after V lost 6 bases and J lost 7 bases. This CDR3 comprises 14 residues. CDR3 in amino acids: CASRDRQGGQPQHF. The CDR3 DNA sequence: TGTGCCAGCAGAGACCGACAGGGCGGCCAGCCCCAGCATTTT.

This clone has a handful of counts. The V gene is TRBV7-9, the J gene TRBJ2-7; 8 bases map to TRBD1. The J segment lost 4 bases and the V segment lost 2 bases, leaving 10 bases of the junction unmatched. CDR1 is SEHNR, CDR2 FQNEAQ, per germline (reference sequence). The CDR3 runs 16 residues. This CDR3 reads CASSLFGGQGYYEQYF. The CDR3 nucleotides read TGTGCCAGCAGCTTATTCGGCGGACAGGGATATTACGAGCAGTACTTC.

This clone was observed a few times. This chain connects TRBV30 to TRBJ2-5; unclear D gene. This CDR3 comprises 12 residues. CDR1 and CDR2 from the germline V gene are GTSNPN and SVGIG (reference sequence). V lost 5 bases to trimming and J lost 3 bases, with 10 bases between them. The CDR3, as DNA: TGTGCCTGGTCCCTTCGGGAAGAGACCCAGTACTTC. This translates into CAWSLREETQYF.

The gene calls are TRBV23-1 and TRBJ2-1, with D possibly matching TRBD1 (6 bases). TRBV23-1 is labeled an ORF, and its function is uncertain. This CDR3 is built from 16 residues. Trimming pared 4 bases from V and 5 bases from J, leaving 18 bases between. For the CDR3, the DNA is TGCGCCAGCAGTCGTGGCACAGGGCAGCGAGACAATGAGCAGTTCTTC. Translating gives CASSRGTGQRDNEQFF.

CDR3: CASSYTGSPNEQFF. The CDR3 nucleotides are TGCGCCAGCAGCTATACTGGTAGTCCCAATGAGCAGTTCTTC. The chain couples TRBV5-1 to TRBJ2-1; D is unresolved. The CDR3 has 14 amino acids. Per the germline V gene, CDR1 is SGHRS and CDR2 is YFSETQ. V gave up 3 bases and J gave up 6 bases, with 13 bases separating them.